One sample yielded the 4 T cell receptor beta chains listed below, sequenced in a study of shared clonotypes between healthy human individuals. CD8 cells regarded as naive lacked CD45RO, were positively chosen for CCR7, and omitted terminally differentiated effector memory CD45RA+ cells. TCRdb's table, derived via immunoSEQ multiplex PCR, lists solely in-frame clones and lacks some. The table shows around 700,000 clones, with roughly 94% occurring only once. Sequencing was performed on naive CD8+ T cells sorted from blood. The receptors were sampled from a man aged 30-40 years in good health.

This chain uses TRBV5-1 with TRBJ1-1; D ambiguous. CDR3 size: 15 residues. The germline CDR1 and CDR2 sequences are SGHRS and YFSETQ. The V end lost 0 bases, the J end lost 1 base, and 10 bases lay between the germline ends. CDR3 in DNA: TGCGCCAGCAGCTTGGGGAAGGCCGGGAACACTGAAGCTTTCTTT. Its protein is CASSLGKAGNTEAFF.

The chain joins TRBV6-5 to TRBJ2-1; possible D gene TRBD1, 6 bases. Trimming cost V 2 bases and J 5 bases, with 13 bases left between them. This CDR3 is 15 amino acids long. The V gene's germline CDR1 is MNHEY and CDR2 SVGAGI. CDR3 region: CASSYGQGNHNEQFF. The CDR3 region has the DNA TGTGCCAGCAGTTACGGGCAGGGGAACCACAATGAGCAGTTCTTC.

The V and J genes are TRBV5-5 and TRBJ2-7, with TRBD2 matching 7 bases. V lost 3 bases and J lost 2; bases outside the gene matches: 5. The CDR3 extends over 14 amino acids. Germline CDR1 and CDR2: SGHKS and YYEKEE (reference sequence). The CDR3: CASSSYGTTYEQYF. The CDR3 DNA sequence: TGTGCCAGCAGCTCGTACGGGACTACCTACGAGCAGTACTTC. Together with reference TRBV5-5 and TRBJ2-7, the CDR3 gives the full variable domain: DAGVTQSPTHLIKTRGQQVTLRCSPISGHKSVSWYQQVLGQGPQFIFQYYEKEERGRGNFPDRFSARQFPNYSSELNVNALLLGDSALYLCASSSYGTTYEQYFGPGTRLTVT.

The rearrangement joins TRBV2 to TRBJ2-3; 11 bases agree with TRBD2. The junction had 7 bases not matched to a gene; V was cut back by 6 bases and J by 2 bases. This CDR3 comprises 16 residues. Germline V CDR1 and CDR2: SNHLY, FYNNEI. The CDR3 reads CASSATSGKPTDTQYF. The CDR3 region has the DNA TGTGCCAGCAGCGCGACTAGCGGGAAACCCACAGATACGCAGTATTTT.